This TCR beta chain emerged from a study of T cell responses to AZD1222 COVID-19 vaccine. Study-level results: Reportedly, nearly half of unique spike TCRs recognized epitopes outside B.1.351/B.1.1.7 mutations.

Profiling relied on immunoSEQ multiplex PCR, and the TCRdb table lists in-frame clones only, not all of them. The data contain approximately 110,000 clones, approximately 91% of them seen just once; the ten biggest clones take up roughly 13%. The sample holds one count of this clone. Antigen unknown. Trimming took off 2 bases at V and 4 bases at J, with 6 bases between the two ends. The V gene's germline CDR1 is KGHSH and CDR2 LQKENI. This CDR3 region has 13 residues. The V and J genes are TRBV18 and TRBJ1-5; no clear D gene. The source is an adult in good health. The sample here was peripheral blood, taken on day 0 of MenACWY control vaccination. CDR3 bases: TGTGCCAGCTCACCAGGTTTGAATCAGCCCCAGCATTTT. Its translation is CASSPGLNQPQHF.